This T cell receptor beta chain was found in a study of beta chain features in type 1 diabetes. Overall study: Patient and healthy donor groups were alike in age, gender and cell yields.

This CDR3 is 14 amino acids long. V lost 5 bases and J lost 8; bases outside the gene matches: 10. Germline values: CDR1 LNHDA, CDR2 SQIVND (reference sequence). There are a few counts of this clone. What it recognizes is unknown. The study reverse transcribed the entire isolated RNA, so it sequenced expressed TCRB transcripts. TCRdb keeps only in-frame clones here, not all; method: immunoSEQ multiplex PCR. The sample has some 410,000 clones, around 14% seen once. Whole-study results and caveats: PCR might preferentially amplify shorter templates, equally in patients and controls.

This sequence joins TRBV19 and TRBJ2-5; 8 bases are shared with TRBD1. This clonotype was sampled from a man between 25 and 39 years old in good health. Sequencing used naive CD4+ T cells from blood. The CDR3 loop reads CASSSHRQGTTQYF. For the CDR3, the DNA is TGTGCCAGTAGTTCCCACCGACAGGGGACTACCCAGTACTTC.